The clone carrying this T cell receptor (beta chain) was counted ten times or more. Its antigen is as yet unknown. CDR3 regions were amplified by Arm-PCR using iRepertoire HTBI primers to build TCR beta libraries. One entry per CDR3 protein, called by TCRdb with MiXCR from the multiplex PCR reads. Found here are a few hundred thousand distinct CDR3 sequences, over 20% of them singletons; the top ten hold roughly 13%. These data come from a study of regulatory T cells in long-lasting Graves disease. Study at large: Antithyroid drugs had been taken under 3 months by newly diagnosed Graves' patients. General study results and limits: Comparison showed that persistent patients shared more public clonotypes (2,741) than new patients (966).

As for time point: newly diagnosed GD, antithyroid drugs for less than 3 months. The TCR library was made from RNA extracted from PBMCs. By American Thyroid Association guidelines, Graves' disease was diagnosed in the cohort. This clonotype was sampled from a female donor with Graves disease. The sequencing here drew on peripheral blood mononuclear cells (PBMCs), taken at new diagnosis, from a patient treated with antithyroid drugs.

The CDR3 DNA reads as TGCAGCGTTTCTCGGGACAGGGGGAATGAAAAACTGTTTTTT. It is translated as CSVSRDRGNEKLFF. This chain joins TRBV29-1 and TRBJ1-4; 11 positions agree with TRBD1. Germline V gene sequence: CDR1 SQVTM, CDR2 ANQGSEA. This CDR3 is 14 amino acids long. V gave up 5 bases and J gave up 5 bases; unmatched junction bases: 4.